The 13 T cell receptor beta chains reported below all come from one sample, sequenced in a study of cytomegalovirus exposure and HLA in healthy donors. Primers for the PCR totalled 60 Vbeta and 13 Jbeta. The data were produced by immunoSEQ multiplex PCR, yet TCRdb's version contains in-frame clones alone and is incomplete. This sample carries hundreds of thousands of clones, 70% to 85% of them seen once, and the ten largest clones take around 2.8%. Material for sequencing was PBMCs. Receptor source: a woman aged 55-69 years in good health and CMV-seropositive.

This clone has just a few counts. The V gene is TRBV6-5, the J gene TRBJ2-7; TRBD2 is a possible D gene (6 bases). The germline V gene has CDR1 MNHEY and CDR2 SVGAGI. CDR3 size: 14 residues. V lost 7 bases to trimming and J lost 2 bases, with 15 bases between them. The CDR3 region is CASTSGTGAYEQYF. In DNA, the CDR3 is TGTGCCAGCACCTCGGGGACGGGAGCCTACGAGCAGTACTTC.

The rearrangement joins TRBV6-1 to TRBJ1-2, with a weak D call TRBD1 (6 bases). This CDR3 region has 13 residues. Germline CDR1 reads MNHNS; CDR2 reads SASEGT. Deletions cut 1 base from V and 8 bases from J, with 11 bases between. CDR3 in amino acids: CASSEEVRGGYTF. The CDR3 nucleotides are TGTGCCAGCAGTGAAGAAGTTAGGGGGGGCTACACCTTC.

The V and J genes are TRBV7-9 and TRBJ2-7; 7 positions match TRBD1. Germline CDR1 is SEHNR and CDR2 is FQNEAQ (reference sequence). This CDR3 contains 14 residues. Unmatched junction bases numbered 4, after V lost 3 bases and J lost 2 bases. The CDR3 DNA reads TGTGCCAGCAGCTTTAGGGGGACAGCCTACGAGCAGTACTTC. This translates into CASSFRGTAYEQYF. The full variable domain, its missing parts supplied by reference TRBV7-9 and TRBJ2-7, is DTGVSQNPRHKITKRGQNVTFRCDPISEHNRLYWYRQTLGQGPEFLTYFQNEAQLEKSRLLSDRFSAERPKGSFSTLEIQRTEQGDSAMYLCASSFRGTAYEQYFGPGTRLTVT.

The V call is TRBV27, the J call TRBJ2-7, with 7 positions matching TRBD1. Per the germline V gene, CDR1 is MNHEY and CDR2 is SMNVEV (reference sequence). The CDR3 is 13 amino acids. Losses at the gene ends were 3 bases for V and 4 bases for J; bases not matched to a gene: 3. CDR3: CASSFDRAYEQYF. CDR3 DNA: TGTGCCAGCAGTTTCGACAGGGCGTACGAGCAGTACTTC.

This clone has more than one count but fewer than ten. V usage is TRBV29-1 and J usage is TRBJ1-2; TRBD1 agrees at 9 bases. Unmatched junction bases numbered 4, after V lost 4 bases and J lost 10 bases. CDR3 size: 11 residues. Germline V lookup: CDR1 SQVTM, CDR2 ANQGSEA. CDR3 DNA: TGCAGCGTTGGGGGACAGGGTGACTACACCTTC. It specifies CSVGGQGDYTF.

The J gene is TRBJ2-3, the V gene TRBV29-1; 11 bases map to TRBD2. This CDR3 has 14 amino acids. Germline V gene lookup returns CDR1 SQVTM and CDR2 ANQGSEA. The DNA of the CDR3 is TGCAGTCTTAGCGGGAGGGCCGGGGCAGATACGCAGTATTTT. This encodes CSLSGRAGADTQYF.

This clone was counted only a few times. The chain carries TRBV5-1 and TRBJ1-1, with 7 bases that match TRBD1. The CDR3 is 14 residues long. The ends lost 3 bases at V and 1 base at J; junction bases unmatched: 3. Germline values: CDR1 SGHRS, CDR2 YFSETQ. In nucleotides, the CDR3 is TGCGCCAGCAGCTCGGGACAGCCGAACACTGAAGCTTTCTTT. It translates to CASSSGQPNTEAFF. The full variable domain, its missing parts supplied by reference TRBV5-1 and TRBJ1-1, is KAGVTQTPRYLIKTRGQQVTLSCSPISGHRSVSWYQQTPGQGLQFLFEYFSETQRNKGNFPGRFSGRQFSNSRSEMNVSTLELGDSALYLCASSSGQPNTEAFFGQGTRLTVV.

The chain uses TRBV27 and TRBJ2-5; D not certain. CDR1 and CDR2 (germline): MNHEY, SMNVEV (reference sequence). The V and J ends lost 6 bases and 5 bases respectively, with 10 bases between them. The CDR3 sequence is 12 residues long. Here the CDR3 DNA reads TGTGCCAGCAGGCGCTTCGGGGAGACCCAGTACTTC. Translating it yields CASRRFGETQYF.

J is TRBJ1-4 and V is TRBV2; no reliable D call. The CDR3 runs to 15 residues. V was trimmed by 0 bases and J by 8 bases, leaving 13 bases between them. Germline V gene data show CDR1 as SNHLY and CDR2 as FYNNEI. The chain's CDR3 is CASSEAVPTAEKLFF. CDR3 bases: TGTGCCAGCAGTGAAGCGGTCCCGACTGCCGAAAAACTGTTTTTT.

This chain uses TRBV7-3 with TRBJ1-1; D remains unclear. Deletions cut 4 bases from V and 3 bases from J, with 9 bases between. Per germline, CDR1 SGHTA and CDR2 FQGTGA. The CDR3 has 13 amino acids. The chain's CDR3 is CASSYERYTEAFF. The CDR3 bases are TGTGCCAGCAGCTATGAGAGGTACACTGAAGCTTTCTTT.

The chain employs TRBV5-1 and TRBJ2-2; a weak D match, TRBD1 (5 bases). Trimming pared 0 bases from V and 3 bases from J, leaving 9 bases between. Germline loops: CDR1 SGHRS, CDR2 YFSETQ. The CDR3 spans 15 residues. The CDR3 bases are TGCGCCAGCAGCTTGGAGGGGATGGACACCGGGGAGCTGTTTTTT. It codes for CASSLEGMDTGELFF.

The chain carries TRBV30 and TRBJ2-7; TRBD1 matches at 8 bases. CDR1 GTSNPN and CDR2 SVGIG come from the germline V gene (reference sequence). Losses at the gene ends were 5 bases for V and 7 bases for J; bases not matched to a gene: 7. The CDR3 loop spans 12 amino acids. Written as DNA, the CDR3 is TGTGCCTGGGACAGGGGAGAACGGGAGCAGTACTTC. This gives the protein CAWDRGEREQYF. Full variable domain (remainder filled in from reference TRBV30 and TRBJ2-7): SQTIHQWPATLVQPVGSPLSLECTVEGTSNPNLYWYRQAAGRGLQLLFYSVGIGQISSEVPQNLSASRPQDRQFILSSKKLLLSDSGFYLCAWDRGEREQYFGPGTRLTVT.

This clone was recorded a few times. The CDR3 is CASSPPLTGADEQYF. The CDR3 DNA reads TGTGCCAGCTCACCACCGTTAACAGGGGCCGACGAGCAGTACTTC. V usage is TRBV18 and J usage is TRBJ2-7, with TRBD1 identical over 7 bases. Per the germline V gene, CDR1 is KGHSH and CDR2 is LQKENI. The CDR3 runs to 15 residues. J lost 5 bases, V lost 0 bases, and 7 bases had no gene match.